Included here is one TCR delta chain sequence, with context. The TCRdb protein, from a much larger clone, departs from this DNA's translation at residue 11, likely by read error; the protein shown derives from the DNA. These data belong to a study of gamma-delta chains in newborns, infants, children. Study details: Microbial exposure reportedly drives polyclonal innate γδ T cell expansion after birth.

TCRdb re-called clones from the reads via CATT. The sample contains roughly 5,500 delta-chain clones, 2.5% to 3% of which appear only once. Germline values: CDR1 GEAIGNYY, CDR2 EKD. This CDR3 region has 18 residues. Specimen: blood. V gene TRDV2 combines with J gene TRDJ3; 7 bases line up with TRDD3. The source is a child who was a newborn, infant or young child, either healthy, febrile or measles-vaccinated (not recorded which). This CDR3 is CACDTVGDSSRDTRQMFF. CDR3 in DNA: TGTGCCTGTGACACCGTGGGGGACAGCTCCCGGGACACCCGACAGATGTTTTTC.